This note documents a single T cell receptor (beta chain) sequence. The entry originates in a study of control samples from healthy donors and cancer patients. Only in-frame clones appear in the TCRdb table, and some are missing; sequencing was by immunoSEQ multiplex PCR. The sample consists of fewer than 70,000 clones, 75% to 90% of them appearing once. The receptor comes from a man between 60 and 70 years old with head and neck cancer. The specimen sequenced was PBMCs.

CDR3 coding DNA: TGTGCCAGCAGCACCGGGACAGGGGTTCAGCCCCAGCATTTT. This codes for CASSTGTGVQPQHF. The chain is built from TRBV2 and TRBJ1-5; 10 nucleotides line up with TRBD1. The CDR3 is 14 residues long. Germline V gene sequence: CDR1 SNHLY, CDR2 FYNNEI. V was clipped by 6 bases and J by 6 bases; unmatched bases: 5.